The 19 T cell receptor beta chains reported below all come from one sample, sequenced in a study of vaccination and CD4 T cells after COVID-19. Once obtained from cultured CD4+ T cells, the DNA was sequenced using the Oncomine TCR Beta short-read assay. TCRdb passed the PCR reads through MiXCR, listing each CDR3 protein once. The table has about 22,000 distinct CDR3 sequences, 30% to 35% seen once. These receptors have no identified antigens. Time point in this sample: late sampling 161 to 241 days after vaccination in a few convalescent patients. Treatment defined: roughly 10-day PBMC culture with coronavirus spike peptide pools or control peptides (ViraFEST assay). This material consisted of CD4+ T cells from blood, cultured in vitro, taken about 7 months after SARS-CoV-2 vaccination. Source of these receptors: a human donor who had recovered from COVID-19.

The chain is built from TRBV7-8 and TRBJ2-7; D tentatively reads TRBD1 or TRBD2 (7 bases each). The germline gives CDR1 SGHVS, CDR2 FQNEAQ. Trimming stripped 3 bases from V and 3 bases from J, with 15 bases between. The CDR3 contains 15 residues. The CDR3 sequence is CASSLVAGGGYEQYF. CDR3 nucleotide sequence: TGTGCCAGCAGCTTGGTCGCAGGGGGGGGCTACGAGCAGTACTTC.

This clonotype has just a few counts. The gene calls are TRBV7-2 and TRBJ1-6; unclear D gene. CDR3 length: 15 amino acids. The germline V gene has CDR1 SGHTA and CDR2 FQGNSA. V was cut by 1 base and J by 5 bases, with 9 bases left in between. CDR3: CASSLGQADNSPLHF. CDR3 nucleotides: TGTGCCAGCAGCTTAGGGCAGGCAGATAATTCACCCCTCCACTTT.

This clonotype has a handful of counts. The chain's CDR3 is CSALRDRLNEQFF. Written as DNA, the CDR3 is TGCAGTGCCCTACGGGACAGGCTGAATGAGCAGTTCTTC. The rearrangement links TRBV20-1 to TRBJ2-1; 8 nucleotides agree with TRBD1. The length of the CDR3 is 13 residues. Germline V gives CDR1 DFQATT, CDR2 SNEGSKA (reference sequence). Trimming removed 6 bases from V and 7 bases from J; junction bases left unmatched: 8.

Only a few counts were recorded for this clonotype. V usage is TRBV20-1 and J usage is TRBJ2-3, with D perhaps TRBD1 or TRBD2 (5 bases each). Germline CDR1 reads DFQATT; CDR2 reads SNEGSKA (reference sequence). This CDR3 contains 12 residues. V was trimmed by 1 base and J by 10 bases, leaving 12 bases between them. The CDR3 loop is CSARGRDEAQYF. CDR3 DNA sequence: TGCAGTGCTAGAGGAAGGGACGAGGCGCAGTATTTT.

This sequence joins TRBV20-1 and TRBJ2-1; 16 positions agree with TRBD2. The CDR3 runs to 19 residues. The germline V gene encodes CDR1 DFQATT and CDR2 SNEGSKA (reference sequence). J was trimmed by 2 bases and V by 0 bases; bases with no gene match: 7. This CDR3 is CSARDYGTSGRAAYNEQFF. The CDR3 nucleotides read TGCAGTGCTAGAGATTATGGGACTAGCGGGAGGGCAGCCTACAATGAGCAGTTCTTC.

The rearrangement links TRBV19 to TRBJ1-1, with D hard to call. The V end lost 1 base, the J end lost 7 bases, and 10 bases lay between the germline ends. CDR3 size: 13 residues. Per the germline V gene, CDR1 is LNHDA and CDR2 is SQIVND (reference sequence). The CDR3 nucleotides are TGTGCCAGTAGTATAGGAGTTCTGCGTGAAGCTTTCTTT. It codes for CASSIGVLREAFF. Drawing the rest from reference TRBV19 and TRBJ1-1, the complete variable domain is DGGITQSPKYLFRKEGQNVTLSCEQNLNHDAMYWYRQDPGQGLRLIYYSQIVNDFQKGDIAEGYSVSREKKESFPLTVTSAQKNPTAFYLCASSIGVLREAFFGQGTRLTVV.

This clonotype was found a few times. The V call is TRBV7-2, the J call TRBJ1-1; D gene uncertain. The V end was cut by 5 bases, the J end by 6 bases, with 13 bases between. This CDR3 is 13 amino acids long. Germline CDR1 reads SGHTA; CDR2 reads FQGNSA. CDR3 coding DNA: TGTGCCAGCAGCGTGGGGTTGGCTGCTGAAGCTTTCTTT. This encodes CASSVGLAAEAFF.

This chain joins TRBV28 and TRBJ2-1, with 10 positions matching TRBD2. CDR3 length: 15 residues. The J segment lost 9 bases and the V segment lost 6 bases, leaving 11 bases of the junction unmatched. CDR1 and CDR2 (germline): MDHEN, SYDVKM. The CDR3 coding sequence is TGTGCCAGCAGGGGCGGGGGACTAGCGACGGGTGAGCAGTTCTTC. Translating gives CASRGGGLATGEQFF. Full variable domain (outside the CDR3, taken from reference TRBV28 and TRBJ2-1): DVKVTQSSRYLVKRTGEKVFLECVQDMDHENMFWYRQDPGLGLRLIYFSYDVKMKEKGDIPEGYSVSREKKERFSLILESASTNQTSMYLCASRGGGLATGEQFFGPGTRLTVL.

V and J are TRBV20-1 and TRBJ2-3; D is possibly TRBD2 (5 bases). The germline gives CDR1 DFQATT, CDR2 SNEGSKA (reference sequence). The ends were cut back, 0 bases at V and 6 bases at J, with 19 bases in the middle. The CDR3 totals 16 residues. The CDR3 DNA reads TGCAGTGCTAGAGATAACACTATTGGTCCGGGGGATACGCAGTATTTT. Translated, it gives CSARDNTIGPGDTQYF.

This clonotype was detected a few times. This chain links TRBV20-1 with TRBJ1-5, with 7 bases that match TRBD1. The trim removed 3 bases at V and 3 bases at J, leaving 8 bases unmatched. Germline V gene data show CDR1 as DFQATT and CDR2 as SNEGSKA (reference sequence). There are 15 residues in the CDR3. This chain's CDR3 is CSASRLGTDNQPQHF. In nucleotides, the CDR3 is TGCAGTGCTAGTAGACTGGGGACAGACAATCAGCCCCAGCATTTT.

The V gene is TRBV4-1, the J gene TRBJ2-7; possibly TRBD1 for D (5 bases). This CDR3 has 13 amino acids. V dropped 4 bases and J dropped 7 bases, with 14 bases sitting between them. The germline V gene encodes CDR1 MGHRA and CDR2 YSYEKL. CDR3 bases: TGCGCCAGCAGCCCCTCAACAGGCTATGAGCAGTACTTC. Its translation is CASSPSTGYEQYF.

The chain is built from TRBV10-3 and TRBJ1-1, with no clear D. V was clipped by 3 bases and J by 9 bases, with 14 bases between them. The CDR3 extends over 13 amino acids. Germline V gene data show CDR1 as ENHRY and CDR2 as SYGVKD. The CDR3 sequence is CAISDGQHGKAFF. CDR3 DNA sequence: TGTGCCATCAGTGACGGGCAGCATGGGAAAGCTTTCTTT.

The chain recombines TRBV10-2 with TRBJ2-1; D is uncertain. Germline V gene data show CDR1 as WSHSY and CDR2 as SAAADI. The CDR3 is made up of 15 amino acids. V lost 2 bases and J lost 5, with 13 bases in between. CDR3 amino acids: CASSESSRPNNEQFF. In DNA form, the CDR3 reads TGCGCCAGCAGTGAGAGTTCGAGACCCAACAATGAGCAGTTCTTC.

This clonotype is a singleton in its sample. The chain is built from TRBV20-1 and TRBJ1-1, with 10 bases lining up with TRBD1. With V trimmed by 6 bases and J by 0 bases, 7 bases remained unmatched. CDR3 size: 15 residues. Looked up from germline, CDR1 is DFQATT and CDR2 is SNEGSKA (reference sequence). The CDR3 DNA sequence: TGCAGTGCCCAGGACAGGGGGAGGCTGAACACTGAAGCTTTCTTT. Protein: CSAQDRGRLNTEAFF.

The V gene is TRBV7-9, the J gene TRBJ2-5, with D possibly being TRBD1 or TRBD2 (8 bases each). Trimming shortened V by 3 bases and J by 5 bases, and 19 bases separated the two germline ends. Germline V gene data show CDR1 as SEHNR and CDR2 as FQNEAQ (reference sequence). The CDR3 contains 16 residues. This CDR3 is CASSFSGTGIGETQYF. CDR3 DNA: TGTGCCAGCAGCTTTAGCGGGACAGGAATCGGGGAGACCCAGTACTTC.

This CDR3 reads CASSLQGDNSPLHF. The CDR3 nucleotides read TGTGCCAGCAGCTTACAGGGCGATAATTCACCCCTCCACTTT. This chain uses TRBV7-3 with TRBJ1-6, with a possible D match to TRBD1 (5 bases). Germline V gene sequence: CDR1 SGHTA, CDR2 FQGTGA. V lost 2 bases and J lost 5, with 7 bases in between. There are 14 residues in the CDR3.

The chain is built from TRBV28 and TRBJ1-5, with unresolved D. Germline CDR1 reads MDHEN; CDR2 reads SYDVKM. Trimming left V 5 bases short and J 3 bases short, with 2 bases between. The CDR3 sequence is 11 residues long. Here the CDR3 DNA reads TGTGCCAGCAGTGACAATCAGCCCCAGCATTTT. The encoded protein is CASSDNQPQHF.

A few counts support this clonotype. J is TRBJ2-7 and V is TRBV7-6; 8 nucleotides line up with TRBD1. This CDR3 contains 16 residues. Per the germline V gene, CDR1 is SGHVS and CDR2 is FNYEAQ. V shed 3 bases and J 0 bases; nucleotides not matched to a gene: 7. The CDR3 nucleotides read TGTGCCAGCAGCTTTTCCCAGGGGGCTTTCTCCTACGAGCAGTACTTC. It translates to CASSFSQGAFSYEQYF.

This clonotype was observed a handful of times. This sequence joins TRBV7-2 and TRBJ2-1; the D gene is possibly TRBD1 (7 bases). The V and J ends lost 6 bases and 8 bases respectively, with 20 bases between them. CDR1 SGHTA and CDR2 FQGNSA come from the germline V gene. CDR3 size: 15 residues. The CDR3 region is CASSKTGASSDEQFF. The CDR3 nucleotides read TGTGCCAGCAGTAAAACAGGGGCGTCTAGCGATGAGCAGTTCTTC.